The text below deals with one TCR beta chain. Its specificity is not known. The sample belongs to a study of cytomegalovirus exposure and HLA in healthy donors. General study findings and limits: One variant, a missense change in DCLRE1C, was linked in a later analysis to TCR beta V- and J-gene trimming. Some V segments could not be told apart, so they were left out, TRBV6-2 and TRBV6-3 among them.

With 60 Vbeta and 13 Jbeta primers, the PCR was carried out. Sequencing used immunoSEQ multiplex PCR; TCRdb keeps in-frame clones, though not all of them. The sample includes about 160,000 clones, 60% to 85% of them seen just once. Germline loops: CDR1 LGHNA, CDR2 YSLEER. CDR3 length: 16 amino acids. The ends were cut back, 0 bases at V and 5 bases at J, with 16 bases in the middle. The sequenced sample was PBMCs. The clonotype originates from a male donor in good health and CMV-seropositive. The chain recombines TRBV4-3 with TRBJ1-2; D gene uncertain. CDR3 region: CASSQESVPLLYGYTF. DNA for the CDR3: TGCGCCAGCAGCCAAGAGAGCGTCCCGCTTTTGTATGGCTACACCTTC.